This entry concerns a single TCR beta chain. J lost 8 bases, V lost 6 bases, and 5 bases had no gene match. This CDR3 region has 14 residues. Germline CDR1 is MGHDK and CDR2 is SYGVNS. This sample is drawn from a study of blood T cell repertoires in COVID-19. Study background: The cDNA or gDNA used as material had been derived from T cells, B-cell-depleted T cells, or PBMCs.

Clones were sequenced by immunoSEQ multiplex PCR, and TCRdb holds only the in-frame ones, with some missing. This sample carries roughly 100,000 clones, roughly 80% of them seen once, and the ten largest clones take nearly 25%. The chain has TRBV25-1 and TRBJ2-3; 13 positions match TRBD2. Material for sequencing was peripheral blood. The receptor's source is an elderly man with active or convalescent COVID-19. CDR3 amino acids: CASRTSGGLRTQYF. The CDR3 DNA reads TGTGCCAGCAGGACTAGCGGGGGGTTACGTACGCAGTATTTT.